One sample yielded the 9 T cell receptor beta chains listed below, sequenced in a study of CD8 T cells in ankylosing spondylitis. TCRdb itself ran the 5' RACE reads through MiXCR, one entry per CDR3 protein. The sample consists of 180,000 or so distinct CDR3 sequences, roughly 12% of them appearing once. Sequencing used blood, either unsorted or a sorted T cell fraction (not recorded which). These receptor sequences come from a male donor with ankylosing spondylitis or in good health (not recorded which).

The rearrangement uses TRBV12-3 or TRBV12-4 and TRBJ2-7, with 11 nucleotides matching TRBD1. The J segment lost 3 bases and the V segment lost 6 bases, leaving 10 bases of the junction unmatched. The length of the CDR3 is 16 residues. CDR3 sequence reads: CASSYITGTGGYEQYF. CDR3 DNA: TGTGCCAGCAGCTATATTACCGGGACAGGGGGCTACGAGCAGTACTTC.

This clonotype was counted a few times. The CDR3 DNA is TGTGCCAGTAACCCCCGGGCGAACTATGGCTACACCTTC. It yields the protein CASNPRANYGYTF. This chain joins TRBV19 and TRBJ1-2; no clear D. Germline CDR1 is LNHDA and CDR2 is SQIVND (reference sequence). Between the trimmed V and J ends, which lost 7 bases and 2 bases, there was a span of 11 bases. The CDR3 totals 13 residues.

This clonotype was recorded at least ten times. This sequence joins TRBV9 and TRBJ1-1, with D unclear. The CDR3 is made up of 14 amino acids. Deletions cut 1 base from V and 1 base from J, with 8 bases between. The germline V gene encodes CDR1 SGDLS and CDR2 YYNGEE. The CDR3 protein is CASSVQAPNTEAFF. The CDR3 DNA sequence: TGTGCCAGCAGCGTACAGGCGCCGAACACTGAAGCTTTCTTT.

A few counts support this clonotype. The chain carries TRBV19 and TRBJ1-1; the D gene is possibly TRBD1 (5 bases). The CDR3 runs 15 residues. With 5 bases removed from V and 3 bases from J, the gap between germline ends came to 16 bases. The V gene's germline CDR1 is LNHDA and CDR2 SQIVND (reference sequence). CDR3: CASSPNPAGDTEAFF. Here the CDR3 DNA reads TGTGCCAGTAGTCCGAACCCCGCGGGGGACACTGAAGCTTTCTTT.

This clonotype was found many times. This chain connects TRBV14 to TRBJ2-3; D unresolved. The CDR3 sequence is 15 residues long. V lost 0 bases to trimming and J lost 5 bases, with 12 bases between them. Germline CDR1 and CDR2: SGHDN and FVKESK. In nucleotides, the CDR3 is TGTGCCAGCAGCCAAGATTCGACACGGCGAGATACGCAGTATTTT. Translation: CASSQDSTRRDTQYF.

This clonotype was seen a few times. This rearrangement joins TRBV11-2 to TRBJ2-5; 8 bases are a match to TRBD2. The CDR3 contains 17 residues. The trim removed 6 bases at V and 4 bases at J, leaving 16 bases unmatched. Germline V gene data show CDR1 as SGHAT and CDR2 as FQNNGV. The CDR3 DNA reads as TGTGCCAGCAGGGGCCTCGGTCGGCGGGGGGAACGAGAGACCCAGTACTTC. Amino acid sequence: CASRGLGRRGERETQYF.

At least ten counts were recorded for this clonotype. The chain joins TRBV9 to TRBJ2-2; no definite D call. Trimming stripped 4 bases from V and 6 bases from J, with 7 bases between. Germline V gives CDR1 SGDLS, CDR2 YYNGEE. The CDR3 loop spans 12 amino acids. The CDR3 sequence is CASSPPAGELFF. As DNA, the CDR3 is TGTGCCAGCAGCCCCCCAGCCGGGGAGCTGTTTTTT. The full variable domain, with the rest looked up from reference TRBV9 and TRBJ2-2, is DSGVTQTPKHLITATGQRVTLRCSPRSGDLSVYWYQQSLDQGLQFLIQYYNGEERAKGNILERFSAQQFPDLHSELNLSSLELGDSALYFCASSPPAGELFFGEGSRLTVL.

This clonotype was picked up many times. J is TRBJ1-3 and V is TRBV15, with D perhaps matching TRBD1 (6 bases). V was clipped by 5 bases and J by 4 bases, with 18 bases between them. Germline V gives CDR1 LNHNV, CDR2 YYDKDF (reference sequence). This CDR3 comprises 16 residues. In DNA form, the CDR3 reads TGTGCCACCAGCGGACGGATGGACAGCTCGGGAAACACCATATATTTT. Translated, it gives CATSGRMDSSGNTIYF.

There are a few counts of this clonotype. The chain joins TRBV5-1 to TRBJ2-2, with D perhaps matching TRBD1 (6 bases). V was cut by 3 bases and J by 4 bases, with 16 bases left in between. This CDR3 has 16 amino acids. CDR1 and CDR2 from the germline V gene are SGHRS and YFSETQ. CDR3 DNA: TGCGCCAGCAGCTCCTGGGGCAGGGGCGTCACCGGGGAGCTGTTTTTT. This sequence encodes CASSSWGRGVTGELFF.